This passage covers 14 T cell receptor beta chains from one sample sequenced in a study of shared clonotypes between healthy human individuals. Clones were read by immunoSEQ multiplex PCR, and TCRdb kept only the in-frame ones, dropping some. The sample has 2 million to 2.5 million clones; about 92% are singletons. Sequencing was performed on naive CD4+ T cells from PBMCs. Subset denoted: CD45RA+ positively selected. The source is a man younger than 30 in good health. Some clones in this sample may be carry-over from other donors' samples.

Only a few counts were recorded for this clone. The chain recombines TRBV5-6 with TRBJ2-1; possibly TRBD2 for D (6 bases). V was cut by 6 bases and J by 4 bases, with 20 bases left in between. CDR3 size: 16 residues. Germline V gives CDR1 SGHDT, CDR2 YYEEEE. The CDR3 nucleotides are TGTGCCAGCATCACCCGAAGGATTAGCGGTTACAATGAGCAGTTCTTC. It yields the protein CASITRRISGYNEQFF.

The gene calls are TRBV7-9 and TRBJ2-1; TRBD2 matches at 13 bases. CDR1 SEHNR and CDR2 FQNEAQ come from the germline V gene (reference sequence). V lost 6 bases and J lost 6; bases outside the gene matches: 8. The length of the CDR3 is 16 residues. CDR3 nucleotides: TGTGCCAGCAGTCCAACGGGACTAGCGGGGTTCAATGAGCAGTTCTTC. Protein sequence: CASSPTGLAGFNEQFF.

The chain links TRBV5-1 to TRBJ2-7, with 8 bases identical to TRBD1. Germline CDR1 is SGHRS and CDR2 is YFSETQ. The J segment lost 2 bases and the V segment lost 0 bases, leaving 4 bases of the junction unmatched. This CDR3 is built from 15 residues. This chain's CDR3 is CASSLAPTGAYEQYF. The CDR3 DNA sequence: TGCGCCAGCAGCTTGGCCCCGACAGGGGCCTACGAGCAGTACTTC.

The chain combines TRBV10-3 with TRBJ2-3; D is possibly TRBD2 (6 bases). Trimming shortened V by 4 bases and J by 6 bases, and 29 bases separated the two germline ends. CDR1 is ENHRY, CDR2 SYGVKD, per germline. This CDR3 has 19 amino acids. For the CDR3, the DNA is TGTGCCATCAGTGGGGACTCAGAGGGTTCAGTTCTTTCCCTCGATACGCAGTATTTT. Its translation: CAISGDSEGSVLSLDTQYF.

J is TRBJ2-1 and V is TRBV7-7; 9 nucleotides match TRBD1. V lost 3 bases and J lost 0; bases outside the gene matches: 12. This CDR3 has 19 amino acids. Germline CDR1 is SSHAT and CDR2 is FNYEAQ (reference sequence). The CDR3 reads CASSLANRGHHSSYNEQFF. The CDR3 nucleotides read TGTGCCAGCAGCTTGGCAAACAGGGGGCACCACAGCTCCTACAATGAGCAGTTCTTC.

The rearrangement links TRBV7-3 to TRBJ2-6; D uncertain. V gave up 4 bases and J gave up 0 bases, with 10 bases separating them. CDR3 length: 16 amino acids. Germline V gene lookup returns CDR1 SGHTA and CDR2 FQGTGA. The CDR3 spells CASSSFGLSGANVLTF. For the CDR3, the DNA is TGTGCCAGCAGCTCTTTCGGGCTCTCTGGGGCCAACGTCCTGACTTTC.

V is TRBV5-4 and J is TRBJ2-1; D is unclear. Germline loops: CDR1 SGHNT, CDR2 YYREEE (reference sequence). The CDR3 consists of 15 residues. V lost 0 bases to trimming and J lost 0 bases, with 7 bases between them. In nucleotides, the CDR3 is TGTGCCAGCAGCTTGGATTCAGCCTCCTACAATGAGCAGTTCTTC. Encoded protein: CASSLDSASYNEQFF.

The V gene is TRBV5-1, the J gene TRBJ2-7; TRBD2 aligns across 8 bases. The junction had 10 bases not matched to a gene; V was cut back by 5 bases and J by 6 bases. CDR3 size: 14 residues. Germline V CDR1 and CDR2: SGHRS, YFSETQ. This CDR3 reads CASRPRLALGEQYF. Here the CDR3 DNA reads TGCGCCAGCAGGCCGAGACTAGCGTTGGGCGAGCAGTACTTC.

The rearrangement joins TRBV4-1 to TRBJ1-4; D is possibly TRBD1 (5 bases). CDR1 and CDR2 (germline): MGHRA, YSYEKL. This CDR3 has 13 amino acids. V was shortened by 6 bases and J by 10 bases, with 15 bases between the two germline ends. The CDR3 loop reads CASRRDPPGKLFF. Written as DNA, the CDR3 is TGCGCCAGCAGACGGGACCCTCCCGGAAAACTGTTTTTT.

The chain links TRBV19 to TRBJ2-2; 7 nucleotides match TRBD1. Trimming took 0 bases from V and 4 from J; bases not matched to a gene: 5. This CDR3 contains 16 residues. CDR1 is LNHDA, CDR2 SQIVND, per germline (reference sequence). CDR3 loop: CASSIEVSGGTGELFF. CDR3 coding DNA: TGTGCCAGTAGTATAGAGGTGTCAGGGGGCACCGGGGAGCTGTTTTTT.

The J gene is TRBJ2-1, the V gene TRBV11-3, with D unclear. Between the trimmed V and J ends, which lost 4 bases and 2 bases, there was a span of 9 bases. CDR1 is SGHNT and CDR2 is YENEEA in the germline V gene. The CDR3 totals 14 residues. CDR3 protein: CASSSEAAYNEQFF. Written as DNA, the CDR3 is TGTGCCAGCAGCTCAGAGGCGGCCTACAATGAGCAGTTCTTC.

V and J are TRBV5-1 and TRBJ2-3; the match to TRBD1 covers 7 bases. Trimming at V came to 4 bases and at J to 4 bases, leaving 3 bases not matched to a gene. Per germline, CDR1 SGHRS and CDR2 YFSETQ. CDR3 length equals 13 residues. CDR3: CASSPGGADTQYF. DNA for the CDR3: TGCGCCAGCAGCCCAGGGGGTGCAGATACGCAGTATTTT.

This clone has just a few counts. The DNA for the CDR3 is TGTGCCAGCAGCTTTAGGGGACTGGACCCACGCTACGAGCAGTACTTC. The encoded protein is CASSFRGLDPRYEQYF. The chain recombines TRBV11-2 with TRBJ2-7; tentatively, D is TRBD2 (6 bases). The CDR3 has 16 amino acids. The germline V gene encodes CDR1 SGHAT and CDR2 FQNNGV. V was trimmed by 3 bases and J by 3 bases, leaving 18 bases between them.

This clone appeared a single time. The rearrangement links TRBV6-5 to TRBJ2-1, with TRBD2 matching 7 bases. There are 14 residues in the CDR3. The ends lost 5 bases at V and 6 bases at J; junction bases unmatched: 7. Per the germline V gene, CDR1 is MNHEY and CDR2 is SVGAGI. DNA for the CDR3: TGTGCCAGCAGTATAGCCCGCGGGGGCAATGAGCAGTTCTTC. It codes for CASSIARGGNEQFF.